Shown below are 27 T cell receptor beta chains from a single sample sequenced in a study of blood T cell repertoires in COVID-19. The method was immunoSEQ multiplex PCR; TCRdb's version includes in-frame clones alone and lacks a portion of them. This sample yields fewer than 150,000 clones, of which roughly three quarters are seen a single time; over 15% belongs to the top ten. The sequenced material came from peripheral blood. Receptor source: a man at least 80 years old with acute or convalescent COVID-19.

The rearrangement uses TRBV19 and TRBJ1-1; D uncertain. CDR3 length: 14 amino acids. Germline V lookup: CDR1 LNHDA, CDR2 SQIVND (reference sequence). The V and J ends lost 5 bases and 0 bases respectively, with 10 bases between them. The CDR3 loop reads CASSGQHMNTEAFF. CDR3 nucleotides: TGTGCCAGTAGTGGGCAACACATGAACACTGAAGCTTTCTTT.

The chain joins TRBV11-2 to TRBJ2-7, with 12 bases that match TRBD2. The V gene end was trimmed by 5 bases and the J gene end by 4 bases; junction bases not matched to a gene: 3. Germline V gene lookup returns CDR1 SGHAT and CDR2 FQNNGV. The CDR3 contains 14 residues. CDR3 DNA: TGTGCCAGCAGCCCCGGACTAGCGGGGTACGAGCAGTACTTC. Translating gives CASSPGLAGYEQYF.

This clone was seen many times. The gene calls are TRBV30 and TRBJ1-6; 7 positions match TRBD1. With 0 bases clipped from V and 10 bases from J, the junction kept 18 bases outside the gene matches. The V gene's germline CDR1 is GTSNPN and CDR2 SVGIG (reference sequence). The CDR3 is made up of 18 amino acids. The CDR3 region is CAWSVRQGISSSGSPLHF. CDR3 DNA: TGTGCCTGGAGTGTTAGACAGGGAATATCGTCGTCGGGATCACCCCTCCACTTT. The complete variable domain, with remaining parts taken from reference TRBV30 and TRBJ1-6, reads SQTIHQWPATLVQPVGSPLSLECTVEGTSNPNLYWYRQAAGRGLQLLFYSVGIGQISSEVPQNLSASRPQDRQFILSSKKLLLSDSGFYLCAWSVRQGISSSGSPLHFGNGTRLTVT.

V gene TRBV19 combines with J gene TRBJ2-3; TRBD1 matches at 10 bases. Losses at the gene ends were 5 bases for V and 2 bases for J; bases not matched to a gene: 4. This CDR3 comprises 15 residues. CDR1 and CDR2 (germline): LNHDA, SQIVND (reference sequence). The CDR3 sequence: CASSPGTGDTDTQYF. In DNA form, the CDR3 reads TGTGCCAGTAGTCCGGGGACAGGGGACACAGATACGCAGTATTTT.

This rearrangement joins TRBV29-1 to TRBJ2-1, with D perhaps TRBD2 (6 bases). Germline V CDR1 and CDR2: SQVTM, ANQGSEA. The CDR3 is 16 amino acids. The V and J ends lost 0 bases and 0 bases respectively, with 12 bases between them. The CDR3 coding sequence is TGCAGCGTTGAAGATGCATCAGCGGGCTCCTACAATGAGCAGTTCTTC. Translation gives CSVEDASAGSYNEQFF.

This chain joins TRBV2 and TRBJ2-7; the D gene is possibly TRBD2 (6 bases). The germline V gene has CDR1 SNHLY and CDR2 FYNNEI. The CDR3 is 15 amino acids. V was pared by 6 bases and J by 5 bases, with 20 bases between. For the CDR3, the DNA is TGTGCCAGCAGAGTCCTCGGGGGAATGATTAACGAGCAGTACTTC. Residues: CASRVLGGMINEQYF.

This sequence joins TRBV2 and TRBJ2-7, with D possibly matching TRBD2 (6 bases). V shed 4 bases and J shed 2 bases, with 12 bases lying between them. Germline V gene lookup returns CDR1 SNHLY and CDR2 FYNNEI. The CDR3 sequence is 14 residues long. The CDR3 region has the DNA TGTGCCAGCAGTGCGGTTAGCGGTGCCTACGAGCAGTACTTC. This translates into CASSAVSGAYEQYF.

The chain employs TRBV18 and TRBJ1-6; D is undetermined. Germline V gene data show CDR1 as KGHSH and CDR2 as LQKENI. This CDR3 has 15 amino acids. The V end lost 5 bases, the J end lost 4 bases, and 12 bases lay between the germline ends. CDR3 in amino acids: CASSSSNNYNSPLHF. CDR3 in DNA: TGTGCCAGCTCATCTTCAAACAATTATAATTCACCCCTCCACTTT.

V is TRBV27 and J is TRBJ1-6; TRBD1 agrees at 10 bases. Trimming removed 6 bases from V and 6 bases from J; junction bases left unmatched: 8. The CDR3 runs to 16 residues. The germline gives CDR1 MNHEY, CDR2 SMNVEV (reference sequence). The DNA of the CDR3 is TGTGCCAGCAGCCTGTTTGGGACAGGGGTTAATTCACCCCTCCACTTT. It encodes CASSLFGTGVNSPLHF.

The rearrangement joins TRBV18 to TRBJ2-5; D is uncertain. Trimming cost V 0 bases and J 7 bases, with 9 bases left between them. The CDR3 is 13 residues long. Germline CDR1 and CDR2: KGHSH and LQKENI. In DNA form, the CDR3 reads TGTGCCAGCTCACCACCTGCCTCCGGGACCCAGTACTTC. Its protein is CASSPPASGTQYF.

This chain joins TRBV19 and TRBJ1-5; 7 bases map to TRBD1. The junction had 6 bases not matched to a gene; V was cut back by 1 base and J by 0 bases. Germline CDR1 reads LNHDA; CDR2 reads SQIVND (reference sequence). This CDR3 region has 17 residues. CDR3 amino acids: CASSIAGTAYSNQPQHF. The CDR3 bases are TGTGCCAGTAGTATAGCCGGGACAGCTTATAGCAATCAGCCCCAGCATTTT.

Comment on this clone: One end of the junction varies from germline; a read error may be responsible. This chain uses TRBV18 with TRBJ1-1; possibly TRBD1 for D (6 bases). The germline gives CDR1 KGHSH, CDR2 LQKENI. The CDR3 totals 13 residues. DNA of the CDR3: TGTGCCAGCTCACGAAGGACAGACACCGAAGCTTTCTTT. It is translated as CASSRRTDTEAFF.

CDR3 nucleotide sequence: TGTGCCTGGAGTTACCGGGACAGGGTATACACAGATACGCAGTATTTT. Its translation: CAWSYRDRVYTDTQYF. The gene calls are TRBV30 and TRBJ2-3, with 9 bases lining up with TRBD1. The CDR3 totals 16 residues. CDR1 is GTSNPN, CDR2 SVGIG, per germline (reference sequence). V dropped 2 bases and J dropped 2; count of bases not matched to a gene: 8. Filled out from reference TRBV30 and TRBJ2-3, the complete variable domain reads SQTIHQWPATLVQPVGSPLSLECTVEGTSNPNLYWYRQAAGRGLQLLFYSVGIGQISSEVPQNLSASRPQDRQFILSSKKLLLSDSGFYLCAWSYRDRVYTDTQYFGPGTRLTVL.

The J gene is TRBJ1-6, the V gene TRBV2; 7 bases align to TRBD1. V dropped 7 bases and J dropped 6; count of bases not matched to a gene: 9. The germline V gene has CDR1 SNHLY and CDR2 FYNNEI. The CDR3 totals 15 residues. The CDR3 loop is CASTVKGARNSPLHF. The CDR3 coding sequence is TGTGCCAGCACCGTCAAGGGGGCGCGTAATTCACCCCTCCACTTT.

The chain combines TRBV5-8 with TRBJ1-5, with 8 bases aligning to TRBD1. CDR1 SGHTS and CDR2 YDEGEE come from the germline V gene. CDR3 length: 16 residues. V dropped 5 bases and J dropped 0; count of bases not matched to a gene: 7. CDR3 amino acids: CASSRQGTYSNQPQHF. The CDR3 bases are TGTGCCAGCAGTCGACAGGGGACCTATAGCAATCAGCCCCAGCATTTT.

The gene calls are TRBV3-1 (or the pseudogene TRBV3-2) and TRBJ2-1, with 9 bases lining up with TRBD1. V dropped 4 bases and J dropped 2; count of bases not matched to a gene: 0. The germline gives CDR1 LGHDT, CDR2 YNNKEL (reference sequence). The CDR3 loop spans 14 amino acids. The CDR3 spells CASSRTGAYNEQFF. CDR3 nucleotide sequence: TGTGCCAGCAGCCGGACAGGGGCCTACAATGAGCAGTTCTTC.

In its sample, this clone was seen once. The gene calls are TRBV24-1 and TRBJ2-7, with a tentative D call TRBD2 (5 bases). V was clipped by 5 bases and J by 7 bases, with 14 bases between them. Germline V lookup: CDR1 KGHDR, CDR2 SFDVKD. The CDR3 has 13 residues. The CDR3 spells CATSGTPSWEQYF. CDR3 DNA sequence: TGTGCCACCAGTGGGACTCCCTCCTGGGAGCAGTACTTC.

This clone was detected a few times. CDR3 sequence: CASSLSGGKDSPLHF. In nucleotides, the CDR3 is TGCGCCAGCAGCTTGTCCGGGGGAAAAGATTCACCCCTCCACTTT. The V call is TRBV5-1, the J call TRBJ1-6, with D perhaps matching TRBD1 (5 bases). V lost 1 base and J 8 bases, leaving 13 bases between the germline ends. This CDR3 spans 15 amino acids. Looked up from germline, CDR1 is SGHRS and CDR2 is YFSETQ.

In its sample, this clone was seen a few times. The chain links TRBV11-2 to TRBJ2-1, with TRBD1 matching 10 bases. Trimming cost V 5 bases and J 6 bases; bases outside gene matches: 7. CDR1 and CDR2 from the germline V gene are SGHAT and FQNNGV. This CDR3 is 15 amino acids long. DNA for the CDR3: TGTGCCAGCAGCCCTTTCGGACAGGGGGTCAATGAGCAGTTCTTC. It is translated as CASSPFGQGVNEQFF.

The chain has TRBV9 and TRBJ1-6; D may be TRBD1 (5 bases). Trimming removed 0 bases at V and 7 bases at J, with 11 bases between. Germline V gene sequence: CDR1 SGDLS, CDR2 YYNGEE. The CDR3 sequence is 15 residues long. The CDR3, as DNA: TGTGCCAGCAGCGTAGGGGGGGATGGCAATTCACCCCTCCACTTT. As protein: CASSVGGDGNSPLHF.

The V and J genes are TRBV5-1 and TRBJ1-1; 9 bases line up with TRBD1. After removal of 4 bases from V and 5 bases from J, the junction contained 9 bases not matched to a gene. Germline loops: CDR1 SGHRS, CDR2 YFSETQ. The CDR3 consists of 15 residues. DNA of the CDR3: TGCGCCAGCAGCCTTGAGGGACAGGGTGGTACTGAAGCTTTCTTT. Translation gives CASSLEGQGGTEAFF. The variable domain in full, completed from reference TRBV5-1 and TRBJ1-1, reads KAGVTQTPRYLIKTRGQQVTLSCSPISGHRSVSWYQQTPGQGLQFLFEYFSETQRNKGNFPGRFSGRQFSNSRSEMNVSTLELGDSALYLCASSLEGQGGTEAFFGQGTRLTVV.

This clone was found a few times. The V gene is TRBV5-6, the J gene TRBJ2-4; D gene uncertain. CDR1 and CDR2 (germline): SGHDT, YYEEEE. Trimming cost V 3 bases and J 8 bases, with 6 bases left between them. There are 11 residues in the CDR3. In nucleotides, the CDR3 is TGTGCCAGCAGCTATGGAGACATTCAGTACTTC. It yields the protein CASSYGDIQYF.

CDR3 in amino acids: CASSPPGALGTGGNEQYF. In nucleotides, the CDR3 is TGTGCCAGCTCACCACCTGGGGCCCTCGGGACAGGGGGCAACGAGCAGTACTTC. The chain carries TRBV18 and TRBJ2-7, with TRBD1 matching over 12 bases. Looked up from germline, CDR1 is KGHSH and CDR2 is LQKENI. This CDR3 is 18 amino acids long. The V gene end was trimmed by 0 bases and the J gene end by 5 bases; junction bases not matched to a gene: 11.

The chain has TRBV3-1 (or the pseudogene TRBV3-2) and TRBJ2-1, with 11 bases identical to TRBD2. The CDR3 totals 15 residues. The junction had 9 bases not matched to a gene; V was cut back by 5 bases and J by 9 bases. CDR1 LGHDT and CDR2 YNNKEL come from the germline V gene (reference sequence). CDR3 coding DNA: TGTGCCAGCAGCGAAATAGCGGGGGGGCCCTTTGAGCAGTTCTTC. Its translation: CASSEIAGGPFEQFF.

J is TRBJ1-2 and V is TRBV2, with TRBD1 as a possible D gene (6 bases). Germline V lookup: CDR1 SNHLY, CDR2 FYNNEI. Trimming cost V 9 bases and J 4 bases, with 18 bases left between them. The CDR3 sequence is 14 residues long. CDR3 loop: CARKWAGDFYGYTF. CDR3 bases: TGTGCCAGAAAATGGGCAGGGGATTTCTATGGCTACACCTTC. Based on the CDR3 plus reference TRBV2 and TRBJ1-2, the full variable domain is EPEVTQTPSHQVTQMGQEVILRCVPISNHLYFYWYRQILGQKVEFLVSFYNNEISEKSEIFDDQFSVERPDGSNFTLKIRSTKLEDSAMYFCARKWAGDFYGYTFGSGTRLTVV.

J is TRBJ2-3 and V is TRBV29-1; TRBD1 is a possible D gene (5 bases). The ends were cut back, 6 bases at V and 4 bases at J, with 8 bases in the middle. CDR1 and CDR2 from the germline V gene are SQVTM and ANQGSEA. The CDR3 loop spans 11 amino acids. The CDR3 protein is CSVDKADTQYF. CDR3 nucleotides: TGCAGCGTGGACAAAGCAGATACGCAGTATTTT.

This clone was recorded many times. The chain carries TRBV6-5 and TRBJ1-4, with no clear D. Germline V gene sequence: CDR1 MNHEY, CDR2 SVGAGI. The CDR3 is 15 residues long. V lost 4 bases, J lost 10 bases, and 19 bases lay in between. This chain's CDR3 is CASSSDPGVRGKLFF. Here the CDR3 DNA reads TGTGCCAGCAGTTCCGATCCGGGAGTTAGAGGAAAACTGTTTTTT.